This T cell receptor (beta chain) was sequenced for a study of shared clonotypes between healthy human individuals. Study overall: CD4 naive and CD4 memory each took three plates per donor, while CD8 naive took two and CD8 memory one.

Selected positively for CCR7 and CD45RO-negative, naive CD8 cells excluded terminally differentiated effector memory CD45RA+ cells. CDR3 length: 11 amino acids. V was pared by 0 bases and J by 6 bases, with 4 bases between. Germline V gene lookup returns CDR1 SGHRS and CDR2 YFSETQ. The test was conducted at deep level. Genomic DNA per cell subset filled all wells of several immunoSEQ plates. Sorted-subset replicate PCRs used approximately 200 ng of genomic DNA. This amount corresponded to about 30,000 T cell genomes. TCRdb's table, derived via immunoSEQ multiplex PCR, lists solely in-frame clones and lacks some. The sample shows about 2.2 million clones, roughly 95% of them seen only once. In this sample, this clone turned up a few times. Other DNA sequences from this sample encode an identical CDR3 as well.

The material sequenced was naive CD8+ T cells from PBMCs. The chain carries TRBV5-1 and TRBJ2-7, with D uncertain. The receptor was isolated from a young man in good health. Some clones in this sample may be carry-over from other donors' samples. The CDR3 DNA reads as TGCGCCAGCAGCTTGGCGGGCGAGCAGTACTTC. It codes for CASSLAGEQYF.